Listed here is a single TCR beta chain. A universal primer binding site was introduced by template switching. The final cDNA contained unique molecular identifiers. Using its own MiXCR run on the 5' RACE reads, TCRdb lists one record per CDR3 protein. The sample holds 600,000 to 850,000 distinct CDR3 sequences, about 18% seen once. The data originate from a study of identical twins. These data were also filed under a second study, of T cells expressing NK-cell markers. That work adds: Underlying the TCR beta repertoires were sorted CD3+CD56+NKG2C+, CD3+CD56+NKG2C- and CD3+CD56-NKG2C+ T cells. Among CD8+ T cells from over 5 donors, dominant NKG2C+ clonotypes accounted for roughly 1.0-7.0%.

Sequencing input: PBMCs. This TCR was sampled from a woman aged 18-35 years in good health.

The CDR3 DNA is TGCAGTGCTAGAGATCCGGCCCTAGGGTACGAGCAGTACTTC. Translation: CSARDPALGYEQYF. This chain uses TRBV20-1 with TRBJ2-7; D not resolved. Germline assignment: CDR1 DFQATT and CDR2 SNEGSKA (reference sequence). The CDR3 contains 14 residues. Trimming took 0 bases from V and 4 from J, leaving 13 bases between them.